These 32 T cell receptor beta chains share one sample of origin, sequenced in a study of vaccination and CD4 T cells after COVID-19. These receptors' targets are unknown. Oncomine TCR Beta short-read sequencing was applied to DNA from cultured CD4+ T cells. TCRdb processed the PCR reads anew with MiXCR; each CDR3 protein has one entry. The sample holds around 10,000 distinct CDR3 sequences; 29% are singletons and the top ten take roughly a quarter. Treatment of the sample: approximately 9-day PBMC culture with coronavirus spike peptide pools or control peptides (ViraFEST assay). The specimen sequenced was cultured CD4+ T cells from blood. Receptor source: a human donor with COVID-19.

The J gene is TRBJ2-5, the V gene TRBV9; tentative D call: TRBD2 (5 bases). The CDR3 is made up of 12 amino acids. Germline CDR1 reads SGDLS; CDR2 reads YYNGEE. Trimming shortened V by 0 bases and J by 5 bases, and 5 bases separated the two germline ends. The CDR3 DNA reads TGTGCCAGCAGCGTAGGCGGGGAGACCCAGTACTTC. It encodes CASSVGGETQYF.

The CDR3 DNA reads TGTGCCAGCAGGAAATATGGCTACACCTTC. Amino acid sequence: CASRKYGYTF. J is TRBJ1-2 and V is TRBV6-1; D not certain. V lost 6 bases and J 5 bases, leaving 4 bases between the germline ends. CDR3 length: 10 amino acids. The germline CDR1 and CDR2 sequences are MNHNS and SASEGT.

The genes are TRBV7-3 and TRBJ2-1, with TRBD2 identical over 7 bases. V was clipped by 0 bases and J by 6 bases; unmatched bases: 5. Germline V gene lookup returns CDR1 SGHTA and CDR2 FQGTGA. The length of the CDR3 is 15 residues. The CDR3 reads CASSLTKRGFNEQFF. The CDR3, as DNA: TGTGCCAGCAGCTTAACTAAGCGGGGCTTCAATGAGCAGTTCTTC.

The genes are TRBV19 and TRBJ1-1, with 7 bases aligning to TRBD1. Germline V gene lookup returns CDR1 LNHDA and CDR2 SQIVND (reference sequence). This CDR3 has 13 amino acids. Trimming at V came to 7 bases and at J to 1 base, leaving 3 bases not matched to a gene. The CDR3 DNA sequence: TGTGCCAGTAAACAGGGGAAGAACACTGAAGCTTTCTTT. Translation gives CASKQGKNTEAFF.

V is TRBV7-2 and J is TRBJ2-3; 8 bases fit TRBD2. The CDR3 has 16 amino acids. Losses at the gene ends were 1 base for V and 3 bases for J; bases not matched to a gene: 6. The germline V gene encodes CDR1 SGHTA and CDR2 FQGNSA. The CDR3 bases are TGTGCCAGCAGCTTAGATCGGGGGGGCCTAACAGATACGCAGTATTTT. This codes for CASSLDRGGLTDTQYF.

This clonotype was seen only a few times. The chain links TRBV20-1 to TRBJ2-2, with D hard to call. Between the trimmed V and J ends, which lost 0 bases and 7 bases, there was a span of 12 bases. CDR1 DFQATT and CDR2 SNEGSKA come from the germline V gene (reference sequence). This CDR3 is built from 14 residues. CDR3 amino acids: CSARDLEKGGELFF. CDR3 nucleotides: TGCAGTGCTAGAGATCTGGAAAAAGGCGGGGAGCTGTTTTTT.

This clonotype was observed a handful of times. This sequence joins TRBV29-1 and TRBJ1-2, with D uncertain. Germline CDR1 reads SQVTM; CDR2 reads ANQGSEA. Between the trimmed V and J ends, which lost 4 bases and 2 bases, there was a span of 11 bases. The CDR3 has 13 amino acids. As DNA, the CDR3 is TGCAGCGTTGTTCTCCAGCAGAACTATGGCTACACCTTC. Encoded protein: CSVVLQQNYGYTF.

J is TRBJ2-5 and V is TRBV7-9, with TRBD1 as a possible D gene (5 bases). Germline V gene sequence: CDR1 SEHNR, CDR2 FQNEAQ (reference sequence). V was clipped by 3 bases and J by 0 bases, with 11 bases between them. The CDR3 loop spans 15 amino acids. CDR3 residues: CASSLQKGYQETQYF. The CDR3 DNA sequence: TGTGCCAGCAGCTTGCAAAAGGGGTACCAAGAGACCCAGTACTTC.

In this sample, this clonotype turned up a few times. The V gene is TRBV10-2, the J gene TRBJ1-1, with 8 bases aligning to TRBD1. Trimming at V came to 0 bases and at J to 2 bases, leaving 5 bases not matched to a gene. The CDR3 extends over 16 amino acids. The V gene's germline CDR1 is WSHSY and CDR2 SAAADI. The CDR3 loop is CASSESQGARNTEAFF. CDR3 in DNA: TGCGCCAGCAGTGAGTCCCAGGGGGCGAGAAACACTGAAGCTTTCTTT.

This chain uses TRBV4-3 with TRBJ2-5; the D gene is possibly TRBD1 (7 bases). This CDR3 has 15 residues. Trimming left V 4 bases short and J 4 bases short, with 16 bases between. The germline V gene encodes CDR1 LGHNA and CDR2 YSLEER. The CDR3 DNA follows: TGCGCCAGCAGCCGTACGCAGGGGGGCGGAGAGACCCAGTACTTC. This sequence encodes CASSRTQGGGETQYF.

This clonotype has more than one count but fewer than ten. The rearrangement uses TRBV5-6 and TRBJ1-6, with 9 bases matching TRBD1. Germline values: CDR1 SGHDT, CDR2 YYEEEE. The V gene end was trimmed by 1 base and the J gene end by 8 bases; junction bases not matched to a gene: 4. The CDR3 runs 15 residues. The chain's CDR3 is CASSLWGQGYSPLHF. DNA for the CDR3: TGTGCCAGCAGCTTGTGGGGACAGGGCTATTCACCCCTCCACTTT.

Here the CDR3 DNA reads TGTGCCAGCAGCCCCAGGGACACTGAAGCTTTCTTT. It specifies CASSPRDTEAFF. The V call is TRBV11-3, the J call TRBJ1-1; D possibly corresponds to TRBD1 (5 bases). Germline assignment: CDR1 SGHNT and CDR2 YENEEA. Deletions cut 5 bases from V and 3 bases from J, with 7 bases between. There are 12 residues in the CDR3.

This clonotype has just a few counts. This chain connects TRBV11-2 to TRBJ2-2; possible D gene TRBD1, 6 bases. V was pared by 5 bases and J by 4 bases, with 14 bases between. This CDR3 spans 15 amino acids. Germline V gene sequence: CDR1 SGHAT, CDR2 FQNNGV. CDR3 amino acids: CASSKPGQPTGELFF. CDR3 nucleotides: TGTGCCAGCAGCAAGCCAGGACAGCCCACCGGGGAGCTGTTTTTT.

This chain joins TRBV6-1 and TRBJ1-5, with 7 nucleotides matching TRBD1. The CDR3 runs to 14 residues. Trimming removed 4 bases from V and 5 bases from J; junction bases left unmatched: 5. The germline CDR1 and CDR2 sequences are MNHNS and SASEGT. The CDR3 DNA follows: TGTGCCAGCAGTGGACCGGGACAGCATCAGCCCCAGCATTTT. Amino acid sequence: CASSGPGQHQPQHF.

The V gene is TRBV12-3 or TRBV12-4, the J gene TRBJ2-1; 11 bases align to TRBD2. The V gene end was trimmed by 5 bases and the J gene end by 7 bases; junction bases not matched to a gene: 7. The CDR3 length is 15 residues. CDR3 nucleotides: TGTGCCAGCAGTCCCCCGTTAGCGGGGGGGAATGAGCAGTTCTTC. It codes for CASSPPLAGGNEQFF.

The J gene is TRBJ1-1, the V gene TRBV30; D might be TRBD1 (6 bases). The germline gives CDR1 GTSNPN, CDR2 SVGIG (reference sequence). The CDR3 spans 11 residues. Between the trimmed V and J ends, which lost 4 bases and 3 bases, there was a span of 6 bases. The DNA for the CDR3 is TGTGCCTGGACAGGGGACACTGAAGCTTTCTTT. Its translation: CAWTGDTEAFF.

This clonotype was recorded a few times. This chain joins TRBV28 and TRBJ2-7, with a tentative D call TRBD1 (6 bases). Trimming left V 2 bases short and J 0 bases short, with 11 bases between. The germline CDR1 and CDR2 sequences are MDHEN and SYDVKM. This CDR3 is 15 amino acids long. CDR3 in amino acids: CASSLPMTGSYEQYF. The DNA of the CDR3 is TGTGCCAGCAGTTTACCAATGACAGGCTCCTACGAGCAGTACTTC.

A few counts support this clonotype. Germline and junction disagree at one end, which may indicate a read error. The chain combines TRBV7-7 with TRBJ1-1, with unresolved D. CDR3 length: 14 residues. Germline V CDR1 and CDR2: SSHAT, FNYEAQ (reference sequence). The CDR3 here is CASSLSLANTEAFF. The CDR3 region has the DNA TGTGCTAGCAGCTTAAGCCTTGCCAACACTGAAGCTTTCTTT.

The rearrangement joins TRBV7-2 to TRBJ1-2; D is possibly TRBD1 (5 bases). Germline CDR1 is SGHTA and CDR2 is FQGNSA. The V and J ends lost 5 bases and 3 bases respectively, with 10 bases between them. This CDR3 has 13 residues. The CDR3 DNA follows: TGTGCCAGCAGCCCTGGACACGACTATGGCTACACCTTC. Translated, it gives CASSPGHDYGYTF.

This clonotype was counted between two and nine times. J is TRBJ2-3 and V is TRBV7-8; possibly TRBD1 or TRBD2 for D (6 bases each). Germline V gives CDR1 SGHVS, CDR2 FQNEAQ. Deletions cut 4 bases from V and 6 bases from J, with 17 bases between. The CDR3 sequence is 15 residues long. CDR3 loop: CASSSQTGGRDTQYF. The CDR3, as DNA: TGTGCCAGCAGCTCGCAGACCGGGGGCCGGGATACGCAGTATTTT.

In its sample, this clonotype was seen a few times. The rearrangement joins TRBV20-1 to TRBJ2-3, with D hard to call. Germline V gene lookup returns CDR1 DFQATT and CDR2 SNEGSKA (reference sequence). CDR3 length: 14 amino acids. Deletions cut 0 bases from V and 1 base from J, with 8 bases between. The CDR3 here is CSARDSLGTDTQYF. The CDR3 DNA reads TGCAGTGCTAGAGATTCTCTTGGCACAGATACGCAGTATTTT.

A few counts support this clonotype. V and J are TRBV6-5 and TRBJ1-2, with a weak D call TRBD1 (5 bases). Trimming left V 4 bases short and J 4 bases short, with 16 bases between. The CDR3 extends over 15 amino acids. Germline V CDR1 and CDR2: MNHEY, SVGAGI. The chain's CDR3 is CASSWRGGLGYGYTF. The DNA of the CDR3 is TGTGCCAGCAGTTGGAGGGGCGGATTGGGCTATGGCTACACCTTC.

The rearrangement uses TRBV18 and TRBJ1-1; the D is unclear. The length of the CDR3 is 13 residues. Germline V gene sequence: CDR1 KGHSH, CDR2 LQKENI. Trimming cost V 3 bases and J 2 bases, with 7 bases left between them. The CDR3, as DNA: TGTGCCAGCTCACCGCTTGGTAACACTGAAGCTTTCTTT. This gives the protein CASSPLGNTEAFF.

This clonotype showed up just a few times. V usage is TRBV5-1 and J usage is TRBJ2-3; the match to TRBD2 covers 8 bases. This CDR3 has 15 amino acids. Per germline, CDR1 SGHRS and CDR2 YFSETQ. V was clipped by 5 bases and J by 6 bases; unmatched bases: 11. In DNA form, the CDR3 reads TGCGCCAGCAGACAAGCGGGGGCCAAGGGGGATACGCAGTATTTT. This encodes CASRQAGAKGDTQYF.

This clonotype is classed as hyperexpanded (1% or more). The J gene is TRBJ2-7, the V gene TRBV11-3; D may correspond to TRBD1 or TRBD2 (5 bases each). The CDR3 sequence is 18 residues long. From germline, CDR1 is SGHNT and CDR2 YENEEA. The V end was cut by 5 bases, the J end by 0 bases, with 23 bases between. The CDR3 DNA is TGTGCCAGCAGCCGATATCTAACCGGGACCCCGAGCTCCTACGAGCAGTACTTC. As protein: CASSRYLTGTPSSYEQYF.

This chain connects TRBV2 to TRBJ2-2; D is undetermined. From germline, CDR1 is SNHLY and CDR2 FYNNEI. Trimming took off 4 bases at V and 4 bases at J, with 16 bases between the two ends. There are 16 residues in the CDR3. CDR3: CASSVPNDGPTGELFF. Here the CDR3 DNA reads TGTGCCAGCAGTGTACCCAACGACGGTCCCACCGGGGAGCTGTTTTTT.

The rearrangement uses TRBV28 and TRBJ2-7; tentatively, D is TRBD2 (6 bases). With 3 bases removed from V and 10 bases from J, the gap between germline ends came to 19 bases. Germline assignment: CDR1 MDHEN and CDR2 SYDVKM. This CDR3 region has 14 residues. Here the CDR3 DNA reads TGTGCCAGCAGTTTGGTATCGGGGGTTTCACCCCAGTACTTC. Translation gives CASSLVSGVSPQYF.

A few counts support this clonotype. The chain combines TRBV6-1 with TRBJ1-5, with D tentatively TRBD1 (5 bases). Germline lookup yields CDR1 MNHNS and CDR2 SASEGT. The CDR3 consists of 14 residues. With 4 bases removed from V and 2 bases from J, the gap between germline ends came to 9 bases. CDR3 sequence reads: CASSVSGGNQPQHF. CDR3 sequence (DNA): TGTGCCAGCAGTGTTTCGGGGGGCAATCAGCCCCAGCATTTT.

Only a few counts were recorded for this clonotype. The gene calls are TRBV6-5 and TRBJ2-1, with D possibly matching TRBD1 (6 bases). V lost 2 bases and J 0 bases, leaving 14 bases between the germline ends. From germline, CDR1 is MNHEY and CDR2 SVGAGI. There are 17 residues in the CDR3. The CDR3 nucleotides read TGTGCCAGCAGTTACACTTTCAGAGGGGGCTCCTACAATGAGCAGTTCTTC. This gives the protein CASSYTFRGGSYNEQFF.

This clonotype has only a few counts. The chain couples TRBV7-3 to TRBJ2-6; D gene unclear. Germline V gives CDR1 SGHTA, CDR2 FQGTGA. V lost 2 bases and J 3 bases, leaving 5 bases between the germline ends. This CDR3 has 14 amino acids. The CDR3 DNA reads TGTGCCAGCAGCTTAGGACGTGGGGCCAACGTCCTGACTTTC. This codes for CASSLGRGANVLTF.

This clonotype was seen a handful of times. The gene calls are TRBV20-1 and TRBJ1-3; unclear D gene. CDR1 is DFQATT and CDR2 is SNEGSKA in the germline V gene (reference sequence). The germline V and J ends were trimmed by 6 bases and 2 bases, with 11 bases remaining between them. The CDR3 runs 13 residues. CDR3 in amino acids: CSAPKGAGNTIYF. CDR3 bases: TGCAGTGCGCCTAAGGGAGCTGGAAACACCATATATTTT.

The chain couples TRBV7-3 to TRBJ2-6; 11 bases fit TRBD2. The length of the CDR3 is 19 residues. Germline assignment: CDR1 SGHTA and CDR2 FQGTGA. Trimming cost V 3 bases and J 0 bases; bases outside gene matches: 7. The CDR3 DNA reads as TGTGCCAGCAGCTTGATCGGACTAGCGGGTAGCTCTGGGGCCAACGTCCTGACTTTC. This encodes CASSLIGLAGSSGANVLTF.